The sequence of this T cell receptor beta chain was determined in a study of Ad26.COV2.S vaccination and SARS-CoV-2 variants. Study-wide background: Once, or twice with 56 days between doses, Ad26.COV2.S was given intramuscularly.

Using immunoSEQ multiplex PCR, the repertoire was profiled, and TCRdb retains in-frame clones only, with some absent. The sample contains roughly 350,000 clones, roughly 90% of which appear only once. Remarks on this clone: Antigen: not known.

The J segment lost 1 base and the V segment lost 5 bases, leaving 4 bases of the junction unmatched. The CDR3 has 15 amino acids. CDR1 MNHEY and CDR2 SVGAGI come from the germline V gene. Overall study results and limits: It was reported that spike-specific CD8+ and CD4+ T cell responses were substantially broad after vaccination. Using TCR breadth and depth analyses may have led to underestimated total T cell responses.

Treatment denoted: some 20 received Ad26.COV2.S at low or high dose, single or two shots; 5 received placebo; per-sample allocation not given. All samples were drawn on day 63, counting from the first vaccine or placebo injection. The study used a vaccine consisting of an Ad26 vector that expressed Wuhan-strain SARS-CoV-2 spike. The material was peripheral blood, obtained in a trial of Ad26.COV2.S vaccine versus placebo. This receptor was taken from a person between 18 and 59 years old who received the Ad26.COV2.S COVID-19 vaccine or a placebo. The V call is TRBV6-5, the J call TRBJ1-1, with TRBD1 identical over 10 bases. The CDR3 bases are TGTGCCAGCAGTACGAGGGACAGGGGGAACACTGAAGCTTTCTTT. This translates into CASSTRDRGNTEAFF.